This TCR beta chain was profiled in a study of T-cell reconstitution after alpha-beta-depleted transplantation in children. Trimming removed 3 bases from V and 6 bases from J, with 11 bases in between. This CDR3 has 13 residues. Unique molecular identifiers were incorporated during preparation of the TCRbeta library. Using its own MiXCR run on the PCR reads, TCRdb lists one record per CDR3 protein. The data show 500,000 to 600,000 distinct CDR3 sequences, around 20% seen once. This clonotype was observed many times. The TCR sequence derives from a human donor who donated a stem cell graft to a child with acute lymphoblastic leukemia. The rearrangement joins TRBV12-3 or TRBV12-4 to TRBJ1-2; D gene uncertain. The source was PBMCs from the stem cell graft donor, collected from the stem cell graft. This CDR3 reads CASSLRGNHGYTF. The CDR3 region has the DNA TGTGCCAGCAGTTTGCGGGGTAATCATGGCTACACCTTC.